The rows below give T cell receptor beta chains drawn from one sample of a study of human T cells and chemical hapten exposure. TCRdb itself ran the RACE reads through MiXCR, one entry per CDR3 protein. The sample has roughly 100,000 distinct CDR3 sequences, about 9.3% seen once; the top ten hold more than 2%. The input for sequencing was whole blood, taken in connection with sensitization to the hapten diphenylcyclopropenone (DPC). Receptors were obtained from a woman aged 40 to 49 with alopecia areata. Some clones in this sample may be carry-over from other donors' samples. Each CDR3 is given with its conserved first and last residue. D genes are given only for firm matches. Clone sizes are given selectively: once, few, many, or a class where the clone is expanded.

. | TRBJ2-7 | many | TRBV6-5 | TGTGCCAGCAGTGATCCCGGGGAGCAGTACTTC | CASSDPGEQYF
. | TRBJ2-5 | once | TRBV4-3 | TGCGCCAGCAGCCAACAGGTGCAAGAGACCCAGTACTTC | CASSQQVQETQYF
TRBD2 | TRBJ2-1 | many | TRBV20-1 | TGCAGTGCTAGAGATTTGGGACTAGCGGGAGAAATCTACAATGAGCAGTTCTTC | CSARDLGLAGEIYNEQFF
. | TRBJ2-6 | many | TRBV13 | TGTGCCAGCAACAAAGGGGTAGGGTCCAACGTCCTGACTTTC | CASNKGVGSNVLTF
. | TRBJ2-7 | many | TRBV15 | TGTGCCACCGGCTATGGTTACGAGCAGTACTTC | CATGYGYEQYF
. | TRBJ2-7 | many | TRBV3-1 | TGTGCCAGCAGCCAAGAACCGGGGAGGACCTACGAGCAGTACTTC | CASSQEPGRTYEQYF
TRBD2 | TRBJ2-3 | many | TRBV27 | TGTGCCAGCAGTCCGTACCCCCATCGACTAGCGGGAGGCACAGATACGCAGTATTTT | CASSPYPHRLAGGTDTQYF
. | TRBJ2-7 | . | TRBV5-4 | TGTGCCAGCAGAGGGGACTCGGCCTACGAGCAGTACTTC | CASRGDSAYEQYF
. | TRBJ2-7 | many | TRBV6-2/TRBV6-3 | TGTGCCGGCGCCTGGATGGACCGTAAGACCGAGCAGTACTTC | CAGAWMDRKTEQYF
TRBD2 | TRBJ2-7 | . | TRBV6-2/TRBV6-3 | TGTGCCAGCAGCCCGGGACTAGCGGGAGGGAACGAGCAGTACTTC | CASSPGLAGGNEQYF
. | TRBJ1-1 | . | TRBV28 | TGTGCCAGCAGTTACCCCCTTCCAGGGAGTGAAGCTTTCTTT | CASSYPLPGSEAFF
. | TRBJ2-1 | . | TRBV28 | TGTGCCTCCTGGGCCATGAGGGATGAGCAGTTCTTC | CASWAMRDEQFF
TRBD1 | TRBJ2-6 | few | TRBV20-1 | TGCAGTGCTCGCGTAAGACCGGGACAGGGGGCGTCTGGGGCCAACGTCCTGACTTTC | CSARVRPGQGASGANVLTF
. | TRBJ2-7 | many | TRBV24-1 | TGTGCCACCAGTGATCCAGGGGATTACGAGCAGTACTTC | CATSDPGDYEQYF
. | TRBJ2-3 | . | TRBV5-4 | TGTGCCAGCAGCCCCCGACTAGTCGGAGATACGCAGTATTTT | CASSPRLVGDTQYF
. | TRBJ1-6 | few | TRBV7-9 | TGTGCCAGCAGTAGGGGCTTGGGACAATCACCCCTCCACTTT | CASSRGLGQSPLHF
. | TRBJ1-5 | many | TRBV6-1 | TGTGCCAGCAGTGGCTTCGCAAGACAGGGCAATCAGCCCCAGCATTTT | CASSGFARQGNQPQHF
. | TRBJ2-7 | many | TRBV28 | TGTGCCAGCAGTTCACAAGTCTACGAGCAGTACTTC | CASSSQVYEQYF
. | TRBJ1-6 | once | TRBV7-2 | TGTGCCAGCAGCGATATAAATTCACCCCTCCACTTT | CASSDINSPLHF
TRBD2 | TRBJ2-3 | many | TRBV20-1 | TGCAGTGCTGATTCCGGGACTAGCGGGATCTCTACGCAGTATTTT | CSADSGTSGISTQYF
. | TRBJ2-4 | many | TRBV20-1 | TGCAGTGCTCAGGCTGACAGAAAGAAAAACATTCAGTACTTC | CSAQADRKKNIQYF
. | TRBJ2-1 | many | TRBV11-2 | TGTGCCAGCAGCCCTCTGCCAGGGGCGCATTTGATAGCGGTCTACAATGAGCAGTTCTTC | CASSPLPGAHLIAVYNEQFF
TRBD1 | TRBJ2-2 | few | TRBV29-1 | TGCAGCGTTGAAAGGACAGGGAGCGGGGAGCTGTTTTTT | CSVERTGSGELFF
. | TRBJ2-2 | . | TRBV2 | TGTGCCAGCAGTGAAGCGAGGAGGGTTGATACCGGGGAGCTGTTTTTT | CASSEARRVDTGELFF
. | TRBJ2-1 | . | TRBV11-1 | TGTGCCAGCAGCTTAGTTAGCGGACTGTACAATGAGCAGTTCTTC | CASSLVSGLYNEQFF
. | TRBJ1-1 | many | TRBV7-3 | TGTGCCAGCAGCTTAACGGACAGGAACACTGAAGCTTTCTTT | CASSLTDRNTEAFF
TRBD1 | TRBJ1-6 | . | TRBV6-2/TRBV6-3 | TGTGCCAGCATCCTTCCAGGGGGAAATTCACCCCTCCACTTT | CASILPGGNSPLHF
TRBD2 | TRBJ2-1 | few | TRBV4-1 | TGCGCCAGCAGCCAAGTGGCTAGCGGGAGCTATGAGCAGTTCTTC | CASSQVASGSYEQFF
. | TRBJ1-1 | . | TRBV20-1 | TGCAGTGCTAGAATGGTAACTGAAGCTTTCTTT | CSARMVTEAFF
TRBD2 | TRBJ2-3 | many | TRBV28 | TGTGCCAGCAGTTTTGGCGCTAGCGGGAGGGTAGATACGCAGTATTTT | CASSFGASGRVDTQYF